This TCR beta chain appears in the sequencing data of a study of T cell repertoires in cytomegalovirus infection. In regard to this clonotype: Its antigen remains unknown.

TCRdb fed the reads into MiXCR, producing one record per CDR3 protein. The sample has some 940,000 distinct CDR3 sequences; approximately 30% are singletons. The sequences come from cultured CD8+ T cells from PBMCs, collected from culture after CMV antigen stimulation. The clonotype was recovered from a human donor in good health (CMV status not recorded). Some clones in this sample may be carry-over from other donors' samples.

The CDR3 region has the DNA TGCGCCAGCAGCTTGGCGTGGACGGAGGGTGAAAAACTGTTTTTT. It encodes CASSLAWTEGEKLFF. The genes are TRBV5-1 and TRBJ1-4; D uncertain. CDR3 length equals 15 residues. Trimming left V 0 bases short and J 7 bases short, with 13 bases between. CDR1 is SGHRS, CDR2 YFSETQ, per germline.